This TCR beta chain was captured by sequencing in a study of T cells expressing NK-cell markers. Remarks on this clonotype: Its antigen is as yet unknown.

Study outcomes and limitations: Whether expanded NKG2C+ T cell clones recognized HCMV stayed uncertain. 1.0-7.0% of CD8+ T cells in about six donors belonged to dominant NKG2C+ clonotypes.

CDR3 length equals 15 residues. The germline gives CDR1 MNHEY, CDR2 SMNVEV (reference sequence). UMIs were included in TCR beta cDNA generated by 5'RACE template switching. TCRdb re-analyzed the 5' RACE reads; it lists each CDR3 protein once, without DNA. In total, the table holds about 120,000 distinct CDR3 sequences. This sequence originates from a woman between 18 and 70 years old in good health. The chain employs TRBV27 and TRBJ2-1; TCRdb gives TRBD2 as the D gene, but with no DNA this cannot be confirmed. The sample consisted of blood T cells: a sorted CD56 or NKG2C T cell subset, CD4+ or CD8+ T cells, or bulk PBMC T cells (not recorded which). The chain's CDR3 is CASSWGASGNHEQFF.